This T cell receptor beta chain was sequenced during a study of T cell repertoires in cytomegalovirus infection. Whole-study context: Public TCR beta signatures marked donors with CMV infection and the matching HLA. General study points: Clonotype analysis showed dominance of the ex vivo response by HLA-C-restricted CMV-specific TCR beta clonotypes.

This clonotype was detected only a few times. The antigen remains unidentified. Trimming removed 1 base from V and 7 bases from J; junction bases left unmatched: 11. The CDR3 is 16 residues long. Germline V gives CDR1 SGHTA, CDR2 FQGNSA. Using its own MiXCR run on the reads, TCRdb lists one record per CDR3 protein. Of 650,000 to 900,000 distinct CDR3 sequences in the sample, about 31% were seen once. The clonotype comes from a human donor in good health (CMV status not recorded). Some clones in this sample may be carry-over from other donors' samples. The J gene is TRBJ2-7, the V gene TRBV7-2, with 9 positions matching TRBD1. Source: cultured CD8+ T cells from PBMCs, taken from culture after CMV antigen stimulation. CDR3 amino acids: CASSLVGDRVRGEQYV. The CDR3 coding sequence is TGTGCCAGCAGCTTAGTTGGGGACAGGGTTCGAGGGGAGCAGTACGTC.